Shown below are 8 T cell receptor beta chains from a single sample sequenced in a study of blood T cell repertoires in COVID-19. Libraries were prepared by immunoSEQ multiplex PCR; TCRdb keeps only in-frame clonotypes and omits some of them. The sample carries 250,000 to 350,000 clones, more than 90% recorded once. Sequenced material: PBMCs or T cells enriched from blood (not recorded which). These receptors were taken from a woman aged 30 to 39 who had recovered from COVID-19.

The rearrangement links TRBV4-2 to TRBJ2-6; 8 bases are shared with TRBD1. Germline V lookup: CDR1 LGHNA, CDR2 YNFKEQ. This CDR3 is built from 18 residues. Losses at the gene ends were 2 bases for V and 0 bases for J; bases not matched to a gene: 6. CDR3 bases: TGTGCCAGCAGCCAAAGGACAGGGAAATACTCTGGGGCCAACGTCCTGACTTTC. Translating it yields CASSQRTGKYSGANVLTF.

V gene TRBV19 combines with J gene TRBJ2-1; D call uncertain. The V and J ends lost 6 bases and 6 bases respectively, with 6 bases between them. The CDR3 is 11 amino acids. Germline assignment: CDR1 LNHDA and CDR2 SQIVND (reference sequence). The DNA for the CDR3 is TGTGCCAGTAGCGTCGGCAATGAGCAGTTCTTC. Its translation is CASSVGNEQFF.

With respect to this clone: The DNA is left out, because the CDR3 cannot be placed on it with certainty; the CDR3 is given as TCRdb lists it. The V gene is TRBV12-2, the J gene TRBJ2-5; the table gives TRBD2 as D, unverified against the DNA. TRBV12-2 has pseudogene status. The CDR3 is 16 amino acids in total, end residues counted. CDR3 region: CASRLVASGIEETQYF.

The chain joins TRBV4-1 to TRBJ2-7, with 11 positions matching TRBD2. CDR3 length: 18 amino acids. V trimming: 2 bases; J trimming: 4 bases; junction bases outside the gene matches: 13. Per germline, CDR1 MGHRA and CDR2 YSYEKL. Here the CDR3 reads CASSQSASGGRPAYEQYF. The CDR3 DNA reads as TGCGCCAGCAGCCAATCGGCTAGCGGGGGGCGACCGGCTTACGAGCAGTACTTC.

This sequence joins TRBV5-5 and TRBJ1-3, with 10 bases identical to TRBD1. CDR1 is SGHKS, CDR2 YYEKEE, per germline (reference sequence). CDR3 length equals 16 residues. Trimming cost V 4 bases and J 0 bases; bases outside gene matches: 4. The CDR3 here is CASSPGTGASGNTIYF. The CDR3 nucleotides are TGTGCCAGCAGCCCGGGGACAGGGGCCTCTGGAAACACCATATATTTT.

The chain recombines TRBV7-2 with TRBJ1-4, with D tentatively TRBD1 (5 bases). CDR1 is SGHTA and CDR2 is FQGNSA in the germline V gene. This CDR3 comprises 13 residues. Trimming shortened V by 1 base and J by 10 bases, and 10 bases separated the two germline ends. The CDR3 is CASSLVGEAKLFF. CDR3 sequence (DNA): TGTGCCAGCAGCTTAGTGGGGGAGGCAAAACTGTTTTTT.

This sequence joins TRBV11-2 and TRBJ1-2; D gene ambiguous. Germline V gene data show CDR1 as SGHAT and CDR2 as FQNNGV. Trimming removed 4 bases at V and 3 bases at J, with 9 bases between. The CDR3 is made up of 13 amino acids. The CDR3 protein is CASSSGEYYGYTF. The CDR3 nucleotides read TGTGCCAGCAGCTCTGGGGAGTACTATGGCTACACCTTC. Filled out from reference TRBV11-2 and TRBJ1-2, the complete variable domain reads EAGVAQSPRYKIIEKRQSVAFWCNPISGHATLYWYQQILGQGPKLLIQFQNNGVVDDSQLPKDRFSAERLKGVDSTLKIQPAKLEDSAVYLCASSSGEYYGYTFGSGTRLTVV.

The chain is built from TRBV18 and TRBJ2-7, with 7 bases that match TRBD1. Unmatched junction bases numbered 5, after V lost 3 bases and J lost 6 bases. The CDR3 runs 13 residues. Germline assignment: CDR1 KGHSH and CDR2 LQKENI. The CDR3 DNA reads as TGTGCCAGCTCACCGACAGGGCCTTCCGAGCAGTACTTC. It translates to CASSPTGPSEQYF.